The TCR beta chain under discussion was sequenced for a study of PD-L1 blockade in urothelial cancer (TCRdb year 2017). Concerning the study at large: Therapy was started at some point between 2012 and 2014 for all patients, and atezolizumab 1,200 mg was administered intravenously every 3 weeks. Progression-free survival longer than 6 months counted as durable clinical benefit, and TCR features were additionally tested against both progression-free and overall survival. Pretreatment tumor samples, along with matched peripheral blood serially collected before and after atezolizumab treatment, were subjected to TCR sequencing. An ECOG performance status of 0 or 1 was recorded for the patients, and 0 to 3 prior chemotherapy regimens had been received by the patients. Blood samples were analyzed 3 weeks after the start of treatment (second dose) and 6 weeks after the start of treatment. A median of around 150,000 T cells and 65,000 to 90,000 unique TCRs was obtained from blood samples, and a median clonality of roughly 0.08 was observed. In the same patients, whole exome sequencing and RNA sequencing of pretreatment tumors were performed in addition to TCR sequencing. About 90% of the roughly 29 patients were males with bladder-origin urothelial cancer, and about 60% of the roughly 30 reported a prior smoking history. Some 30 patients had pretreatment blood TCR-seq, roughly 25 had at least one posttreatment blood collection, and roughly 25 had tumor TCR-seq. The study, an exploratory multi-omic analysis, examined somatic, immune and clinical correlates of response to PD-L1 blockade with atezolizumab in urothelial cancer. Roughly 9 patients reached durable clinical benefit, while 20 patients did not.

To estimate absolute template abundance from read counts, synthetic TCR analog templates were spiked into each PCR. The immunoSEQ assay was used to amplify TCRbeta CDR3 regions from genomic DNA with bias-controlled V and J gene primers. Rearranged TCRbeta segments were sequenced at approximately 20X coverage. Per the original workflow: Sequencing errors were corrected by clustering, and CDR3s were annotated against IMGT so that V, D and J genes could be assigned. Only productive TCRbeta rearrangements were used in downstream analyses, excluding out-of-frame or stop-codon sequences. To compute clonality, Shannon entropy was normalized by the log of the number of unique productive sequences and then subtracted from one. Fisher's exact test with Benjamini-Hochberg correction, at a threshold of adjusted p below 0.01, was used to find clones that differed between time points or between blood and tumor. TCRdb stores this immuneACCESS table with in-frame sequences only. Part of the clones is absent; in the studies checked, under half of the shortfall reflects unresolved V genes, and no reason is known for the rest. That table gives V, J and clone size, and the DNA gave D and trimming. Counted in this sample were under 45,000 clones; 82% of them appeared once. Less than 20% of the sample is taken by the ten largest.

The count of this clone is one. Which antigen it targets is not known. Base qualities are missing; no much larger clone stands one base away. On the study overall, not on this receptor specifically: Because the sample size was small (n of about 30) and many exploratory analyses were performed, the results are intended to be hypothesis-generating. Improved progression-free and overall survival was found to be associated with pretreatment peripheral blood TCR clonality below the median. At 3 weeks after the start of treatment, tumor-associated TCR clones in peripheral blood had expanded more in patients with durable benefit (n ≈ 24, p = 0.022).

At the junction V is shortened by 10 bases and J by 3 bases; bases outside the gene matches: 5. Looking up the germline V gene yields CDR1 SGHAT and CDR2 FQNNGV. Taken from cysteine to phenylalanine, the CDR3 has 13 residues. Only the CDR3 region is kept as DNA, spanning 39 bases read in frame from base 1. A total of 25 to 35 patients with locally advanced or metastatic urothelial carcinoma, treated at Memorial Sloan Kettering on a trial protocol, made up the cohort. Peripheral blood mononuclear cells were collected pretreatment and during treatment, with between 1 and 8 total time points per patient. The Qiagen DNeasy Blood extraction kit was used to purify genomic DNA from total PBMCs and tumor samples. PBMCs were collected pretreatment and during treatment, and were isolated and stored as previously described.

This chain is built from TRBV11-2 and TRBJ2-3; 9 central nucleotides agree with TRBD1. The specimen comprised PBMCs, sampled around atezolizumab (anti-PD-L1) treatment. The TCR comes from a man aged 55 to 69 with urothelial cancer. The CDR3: CATTGGVTDTQYF. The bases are TGTGCCACGACAGGGGGTGTTACAGATACGCAGTATTTT.